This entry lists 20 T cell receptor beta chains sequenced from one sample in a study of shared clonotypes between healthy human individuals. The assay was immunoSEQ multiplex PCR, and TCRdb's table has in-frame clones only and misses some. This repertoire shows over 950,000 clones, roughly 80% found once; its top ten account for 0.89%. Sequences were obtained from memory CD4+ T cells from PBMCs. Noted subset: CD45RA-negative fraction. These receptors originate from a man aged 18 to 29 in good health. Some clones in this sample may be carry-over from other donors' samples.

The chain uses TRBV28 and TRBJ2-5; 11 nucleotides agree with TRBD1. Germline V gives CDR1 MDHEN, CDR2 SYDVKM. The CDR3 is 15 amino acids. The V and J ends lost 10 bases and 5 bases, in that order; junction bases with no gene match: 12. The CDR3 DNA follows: TGTGCCACCCAGCTCCAGGACAGGGGGCTGGAGACCCAGTACTTC. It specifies CATQLQDRGLETQYF.

DNA of the CDR3: TGCGCCAGCAGCCAGGGGGGCACAGATACGCAGTATTTT. Translation: CASSQGGTDTQYF. The V call is TRBV5-1, the J call TRBJ2-3; 7 bases map to TRBD1. CDR1 SGHRS and CDR2 YFSETQ come from the germline V gene. The CDR3 sequence is 13 residues long. V was pared by 4 bases and J by 1 base, with 0 bases of the junction left unmatched. The full variable domain, with the rest looked up from reference TRBV5-1 and TRBJ2-3, is KAGVTQTPRYLIKTRGQQVTLSCSPISGHRSVSWYQQTPGQGLQFLFEYFSETQRNKGNFPGRFSGRQFSNSRSEMNVSTLELGDSALYLCASSQGGTDTQYFGPGTRLTVL.

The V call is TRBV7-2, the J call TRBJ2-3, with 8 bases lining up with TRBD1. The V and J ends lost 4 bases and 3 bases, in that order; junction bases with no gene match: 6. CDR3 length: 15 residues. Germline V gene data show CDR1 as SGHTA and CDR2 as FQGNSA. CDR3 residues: CASSSDRVTTDTQYF. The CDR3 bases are TGTGCCAGCAGCTCGGACAGGGTGACGACAGATACGCAGTATTTT.

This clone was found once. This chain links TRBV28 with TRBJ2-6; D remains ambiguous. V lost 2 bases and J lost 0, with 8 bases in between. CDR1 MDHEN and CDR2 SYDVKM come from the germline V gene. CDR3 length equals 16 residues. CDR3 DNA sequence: TGTGCCAGCAGTTTACTAGACGGCTCTGGGGCCAACGTCCTGACTTTC. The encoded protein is CASSLLDGSGANVLTF.

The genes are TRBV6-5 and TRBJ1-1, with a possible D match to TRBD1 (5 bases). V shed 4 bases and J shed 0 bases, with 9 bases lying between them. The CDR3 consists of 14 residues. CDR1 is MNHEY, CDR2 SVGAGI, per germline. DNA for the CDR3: TGTGCCAGCAGTTTTGGGGCCCTGAACACTGAAGCTTTCTTT. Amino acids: CASSFGALNTEAFF.

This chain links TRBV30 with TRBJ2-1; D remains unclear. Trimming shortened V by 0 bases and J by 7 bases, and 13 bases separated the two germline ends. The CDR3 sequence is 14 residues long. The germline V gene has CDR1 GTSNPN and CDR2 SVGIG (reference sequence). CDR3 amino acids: CAWSVGHEGNEQFF. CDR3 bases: TGTGCCTGGAGTGTAGGGCACGAAGGGAATGAGCAGTTCTTC.

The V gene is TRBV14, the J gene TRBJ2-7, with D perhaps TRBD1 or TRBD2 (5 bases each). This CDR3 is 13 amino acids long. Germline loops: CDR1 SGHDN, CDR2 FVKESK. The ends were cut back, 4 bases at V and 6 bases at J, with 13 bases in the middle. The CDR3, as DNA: TGTGCCAGCAGCCTTAGGCTGGGGACCGAGCAGTACTTC. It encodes CASSLRLGTEQYF.

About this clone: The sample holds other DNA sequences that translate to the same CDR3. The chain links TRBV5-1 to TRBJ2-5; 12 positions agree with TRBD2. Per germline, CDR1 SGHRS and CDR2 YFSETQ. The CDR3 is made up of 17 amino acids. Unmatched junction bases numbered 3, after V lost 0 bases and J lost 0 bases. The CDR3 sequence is CASSLGLAGGYQETQYF. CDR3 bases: TGCGCCAGCAGCTTGGGGCTAGCGGGAGGGTACCAAGAGACCCAGTACTTC.

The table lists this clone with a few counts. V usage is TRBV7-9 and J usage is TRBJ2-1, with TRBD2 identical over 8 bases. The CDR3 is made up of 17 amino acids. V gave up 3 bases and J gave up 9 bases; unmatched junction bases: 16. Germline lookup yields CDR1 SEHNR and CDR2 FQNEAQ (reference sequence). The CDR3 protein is CASSLSHGRARSGEQFF. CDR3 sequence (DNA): TGTGCCAGCAGCTTGAGCCACGGGAGGGCCCGCTCGGGTGAGCAGTTCTTC.

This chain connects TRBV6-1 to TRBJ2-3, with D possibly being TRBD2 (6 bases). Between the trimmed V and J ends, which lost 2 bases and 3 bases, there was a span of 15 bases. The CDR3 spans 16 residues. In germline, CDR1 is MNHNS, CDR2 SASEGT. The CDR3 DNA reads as TGTGCCAGCAGTGAATCGGAGCGGGCGAGAACAGATACGCAGTATTTT. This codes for CASSESERARTDTQYF.

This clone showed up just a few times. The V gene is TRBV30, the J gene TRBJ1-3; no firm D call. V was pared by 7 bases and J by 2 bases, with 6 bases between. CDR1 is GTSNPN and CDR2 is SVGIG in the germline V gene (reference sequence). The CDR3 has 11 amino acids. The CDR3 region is CAFAPGNTIYF. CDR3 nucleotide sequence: TGTGCCTTCGCCCCTGGAAACACCATATATTTT.

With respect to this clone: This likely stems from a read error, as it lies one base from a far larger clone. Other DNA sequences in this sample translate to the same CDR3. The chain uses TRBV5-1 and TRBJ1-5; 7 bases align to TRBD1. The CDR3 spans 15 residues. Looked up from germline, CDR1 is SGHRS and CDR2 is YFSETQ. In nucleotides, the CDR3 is TGCGCCAGCAGCTTGGAGGGGGCTCGTGGTCAGCCCCAGCACTTT. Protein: CASSLEGARGQPQHF.

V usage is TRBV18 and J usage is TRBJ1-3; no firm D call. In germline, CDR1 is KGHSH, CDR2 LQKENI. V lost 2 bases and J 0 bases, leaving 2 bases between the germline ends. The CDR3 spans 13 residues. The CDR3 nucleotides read TGTGCCAGCTCACCAGACTCTGGAAACACCATATATTTT. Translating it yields CASSPDSGNTIYF.

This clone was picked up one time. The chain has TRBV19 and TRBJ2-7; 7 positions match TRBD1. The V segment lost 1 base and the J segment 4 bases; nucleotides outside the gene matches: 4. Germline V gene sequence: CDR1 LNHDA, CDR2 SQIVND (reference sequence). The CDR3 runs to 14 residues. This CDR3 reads CASSIGGTAYEQYF. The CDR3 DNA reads TGTGCCAGTAGTATAGGGGGGACAGCTTACGAGCAGTACTTC.

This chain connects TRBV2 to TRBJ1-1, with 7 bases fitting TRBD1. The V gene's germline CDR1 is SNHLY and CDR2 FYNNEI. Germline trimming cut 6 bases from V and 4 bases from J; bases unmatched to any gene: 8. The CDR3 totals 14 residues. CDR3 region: CASRLDRAGTEAFF. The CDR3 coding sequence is TGTGCCAGCAGACTCGACAGGGCCGGCACTGAAGCTTTCTTT. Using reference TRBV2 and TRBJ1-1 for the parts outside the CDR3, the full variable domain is EPEVTQTPSHQVTQMGQEVILRCVPISNHLYFYWYRQILGQKVEFLVSFYNNEISEKSEIFDDQFSVERPDGSNFTLKIRSTKLEDSAMYFCASRLDRAGTEAFFGQGTRLTVV.

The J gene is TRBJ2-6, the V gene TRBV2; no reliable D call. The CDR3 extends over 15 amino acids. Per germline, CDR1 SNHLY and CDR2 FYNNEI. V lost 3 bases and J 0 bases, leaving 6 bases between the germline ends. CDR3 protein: CASSDGSSGANVLTF. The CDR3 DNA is TGTGCCAGCAGTGACGGCTCCTCTGGGGCCAACGTCCTGACTTTC.

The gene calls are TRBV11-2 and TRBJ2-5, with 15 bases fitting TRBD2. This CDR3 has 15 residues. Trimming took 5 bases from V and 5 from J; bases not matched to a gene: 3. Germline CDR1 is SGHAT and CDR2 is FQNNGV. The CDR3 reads CASSGGTSGRETQYF. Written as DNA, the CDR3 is TGTGCCAGCAGCGGAGGGACTAGCGGGAGGGAGACCCAGTACTTC.

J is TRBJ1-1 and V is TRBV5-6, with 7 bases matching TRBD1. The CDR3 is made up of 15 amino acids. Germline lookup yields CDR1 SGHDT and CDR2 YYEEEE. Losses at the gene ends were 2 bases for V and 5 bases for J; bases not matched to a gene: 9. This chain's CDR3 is CASSFGTGVGTEAFF. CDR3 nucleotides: TGTGCCAGCAGCTTCGGTACAGGGGTAGGTACTGAAGCTTTCTTT.

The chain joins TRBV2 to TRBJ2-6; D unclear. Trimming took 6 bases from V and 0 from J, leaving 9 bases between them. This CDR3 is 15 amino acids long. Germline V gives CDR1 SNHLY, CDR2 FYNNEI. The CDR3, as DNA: TGTGCCAGCAGAGAGGCCCTCTCTGGGGCCAACGTCCTGACTTTC. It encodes CASREALSGANVLTF.

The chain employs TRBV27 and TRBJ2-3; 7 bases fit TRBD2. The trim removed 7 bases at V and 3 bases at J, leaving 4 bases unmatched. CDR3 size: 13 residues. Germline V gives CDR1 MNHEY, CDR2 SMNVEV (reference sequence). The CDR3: CASTSGNTDTQYF. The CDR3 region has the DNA TGTGCCAGCACCAGCGGGAATACAGATACGCAGTATTTT.